The 12 T cell receptor beta chains below all came from one sample that was sequenced in a study of T cells in Graves' hyperthyroidism and ophthalmopathy. RNA transcripts provided the source from which TCR beta CDR3 regions were amplified. When the TCR CDR3 underwent first-round RT-PCR, the HTBI primer set was used. TCRdb ran MiXCR on the multiplex PCR reads and lists one entry per CDR3 protein. The table has about 360,000 distinct CDR3 sequences, about 12% seen once. Sequenced sample: blood. These receptors originate from a woman aged 18-29 years with Graves' hyperthyroidism.

This clonotype was detected a few times. This chain connects TRBV3-1 to TRBJ1-1; a possible D gene is TRBD1 (6 bases). Between the trimmed V and J ends, which lost 0 bases and 1 base, there was a span of 9 bases. The germline CDR1 and CDR2 sequences are LGHDT and YNNKEL (reference sequence). The CDR3 runs 15 residues. For the CDR3, the DNA is TGTGCCAGCAGCCAAGATCTGGACAGGAACACTGAAGCTTTCTTT. Protein: CASSQDLDRNTEAFF.

This sequence joins TRBV20-1 and TRBJ2-1, with a weak D call TRBD2 (6 bases). The CDR3 loop spans 19 amino acids. The germline V and J ends were trimmed by 1 base and 0 bases, with 22 bases remaining between them. The germline gives CDR1 DFQATT, CDR2 SNEGSKA (reference sequence). CDR3 nucleotide sequence: TGCAGTGCTAGAGGTCGGGGGACTCAGCAACCCTACTCCTACAATGAGCAGTTCTTC. It yields the protein CSARGRGTQQPYSYNEQFF.

The sample holds a few counts of this clonotype. The V gene is TRBV20-1, the J gene TRBJ2-2; D remains unclear. Between the trimmed V and J ends, which lost 6 bases and 1 base, there was a span of 9 bases. This CDR3 comprises 13 residues. The germline V gene encodes CDR1 DFQATT and CDR2 SNEGSKA (reference sequence). The CDR3 protein is CSALLRNTGELFF. In nucleotides, the CDR3 is TGCAGTGCCCTTCTACGGAACACCGGGGAGCTGTTTTTT.

This clonotype was seen at least ten times. At one end, the junction sequence differs from germline, possibly due to a read error. The chain has TRBV7-7 and TRBJ2-1, with D perhaps matching TRBD2 (7 bases). This CDR3 is 17 amino acids long. Looked up from germline, CDR1 is SSHAT and CDR2 is FNYEAQ (reference sequence). CDR3 in amino acids: CASSLELGGGPDNEQFF. In DNA, the CDR3 is TGTGCTAGCAGCTTAGAGTTGGGGGGGGGCCCTGACAATGAGCAGTTCTTC. Using reference TRBV7-7 and TRBJ2-1 for the parts outside the CDR3, the full variable domain is GAGVSQSPRYKVTKRGQDVTLRCDPISSHATLYWYQQALGQGPEFLTYFNYEAQPDKSGLPSDRFSAERPEGSISTLTIQRTEQRDSAMYRCASSLELGGGPDNEQFFGPGTRLTVL.

This clonotype occurred a few times. This sequence joins TRBV3-1 and TRBJ2-5, with no clear D. Per the germline V gene, CDR1 is LGHDT and CDR2 is YNNKEL (reference sequence). The CDR3 sequence is 16 residues long. V lost 3 bases, J lost 1 base, and 15 bases lay in between. CDR3 amino acids: CASSQASNLLQETQYF. The CDR3 DNA follows: TGTGCCAGCAGCCAGGCATCAAATCTCCTCCAAGAGACCCAGTACTTC.

Many counts were recorded for this clonotype. The chain recombines TRBV6-1 with TRBJ1-5; 7 bases align to TRBD1. V shed 3 bases and J 4 bases; nucleotides not matched to a gene: 3. The CDR3 contains 14 residues. In germline, CDR1 is MNHNS, CDR2 SASEGT. The DNA of the CDR3 is TGTGCCAGCAGTGATGAACAGGGGAATCAGCCCCAGCATTTT. It encodes CASSDEQGNQPQHF.

This clonotype has ten or more counts. The CDR3 bases are TGTGCCAGCAGGGGGTGGGTCACCGGGGAGCTGTTTTTT. It codes for CASRGWVTGELFF. The chain combines TRBV3-1 with TRBJ2-2; D not certain. CDR1 LGHDT and CDR2 YNNKEL come from the germline V gene (reference sequence). This CDR3 has 13 residues. V shed 6 bases and J shed 4 bases, with 9 bases lying between them.

This clonotype was counted at least ten times. The V and J genes are TRBV7-9 and TRBJ2-5; no firm D call. The germline gives CDR1 SEHNR, CDR2 FQNEAQ (reference sequence). Trimming removed 2 bases from V and 3 bases from J, with 13 bases in between. The CDR3 runs 15 residues. The CDR3 loop reads CASSLRRTVEETQYF. As DNA, the CDR3 is TGTGCCAGCAGCTTAAGGCGGACCGTAGAAGAGACCCAGTACTTC.

Worth noting for this clonotype: This CDR3 fails to terminate in the conserved phenylalanine or tryptophan, so it likely reflects a read error. The J gene is TRBJ1-5, the V gene TRBV27, with unresolved D. The CDR3 consists of 14 residues. From germline, CDR1 is MNHEY and CDR2 SMNVEV (reference sequence). Trimming cost V 2 bases and J 0 bases, with 5 bases left between them. The CDR3 sequence is CASSLGDSNQPQHL. As DNA, the CDR3 is TGTGCCAGCAGTTTAGGGGATAGCAATCAGCCCCAGCATCTT.

This clonotype was counted ten times or more. The gene calls are TRBV27 and TRBJ1-1, with 7 bases aligning to TRBD1. The CDR3 has 14 residues. The junction had 5 bases not matched to a gene; V was cut back by 0 bases and J by 7 bases. CDR1 MNHEY and CDR2 SMNVEV come from the germline V gene (reference sequence). For the CDR3, the DNA is TGTGCCAGCAGTTTATCGTTTACAGGGGATGAAGCTTTCTTT. It specifies CASSLSFTGDEAFF.

This clonotype was observed a handful of times. The chain has TRBV7-9 and TRBJ2-2; no clear D gene. The CDR3 totals 16 residues. The ends were cut back, 5 bases at V and 5 bases at J, with 18 bases in the middle. Germline loops: CDR1 SEHNR, CDR2 FQNEAQ (reference sequence). Written as DNA, the CDR3 is TGTGCCAGCAGCACAACCCGAACGGCGAGGACCGGGGAGCTGTTTTTT. Protein product: CASSTTRTARTGELFF.

This clonotype was picked up many times. The rearrangement joins TRBV3-1 to TRBJ1-5; D is undetermined. Between the trimmed V and J ends, which lost 1 base and 2 bases, there was a span of 6 bases. CDR3 length equals 14 residues. From germline, CDR1 is LGHDT and CDR2 YNNKEL (reference sequence). For the CDR3, the DNA is TGTGCCAGCAGCCAAGGAGTTGGCAATCAGCCCCAGCATTTT. Its protein is CASSQGVGNQPQHF.